This TCR beta chain was captured in a study of cytomegalovirus exposure and HLA in healthy donors. Germline CDR1 reads MNHEY; CDR2 reads SVGAGI. V was trimmed by 5 bases and J by 9 bases, leaving 13 bases between them. This CDR3 is built from 12 residues. Vbeta (60) and Jbeta (13) primers were used in the PCR. Data came from immunoSEQ multiplex PCR; TCRdb stores just in-frame clones and leaves some out. This table has 160,000 or so clones, around three quarters appearing once. Concerning this clone itself: Its antigen is currently unknown.

General observations from the study: In vitro assays verified that three CMV-associated chains recognized CMV antigens specifically.

The specimen was PBMCs. The chain combines TRBV6-5 with TRBJ1-1; the D gene is possibly TRBD1 (5 bases). The sequence derives from a woman aged 40-49 years in good health and CMV-seronegative. CDR3 protein: CASSLTGTQAFF. CDR3 sequence (DNA): TGTGCCAGCAGTCTAACCGGGACTCAAGCTTTCTTT.